What follows describes a single T cell receptor (beta chain). Its antigen is currently unknown. The source of the sample is a study of cytomegalovirus exposure and HLA in healthy donors. The study ran its PCR with 60 Vbeta and 13 Jbeta primers. This table comes from immunoSEQ multiplex PCR, and its TCRdb copy is limited to in-frame clones, with some not included. The sample includes 130,000 to 150,000 clones, roughly 76% seen only once; the top ten take approximately 15%. V was clipped by 3 bases and J by 0 bases, with 9 bases between them. Germline CDR1 and CDR2: SEHNR and FQNEAQ (reference sequence). The CDR3 consists of 15 residues. General study findings and limits: CMV antigen specificity was confirmed in vitro for three CMV-associated chains. A classifier reportedly called cytomegalovirus status with high sensitivity and specificity. A prior analysis recorded that most TCR beta V segments were productive about 90% or about 30% of the time.

Source material: PBMCs. The J gene is TRBJ2-1, the V gene TRBV7-9; tentatively, D is TRBD2 (6 bases). This sequence originates from a human donor in good health. In DNA form, the CDR3 reads TGTGCCAGCAGCTTTGCGGGGAGCTCCTACAATGAGCAGTTCTTC. Protein product: CASSFAGSSYNEQFF.